This is a list of T cell receptor beta chains from one sample in a study of T cells in localized non-small cell lung cancer. Here immunoSEQ multiplex PCR was the method, and the copy in TCRdb shows in-frame clones only, minus some. This table has 45,000 to 65,000 clones, over 60% appearing once. Sequences were derived from PBMCs, sampled before any cancer treatment. These receptors were obtained from a woman aged 40-70 years with stage II lung adenocarcinoma. CDR3s include the opening cysteine and the closing phenylalanine or tryptophan. Each record gives: CDR3 length, V gene, J gene, clone size, D gene, CDR3 protein, CDR3 DNA. The D gene is left open where the match is weak. Some rows mark clone size as missing; the rest say once, few, many or name a class of expanded clone.

CDR3 length: 16
V gene: TRBV2
J gene: TRBJ2-5
clone size: .
D gene: TRBD1
CDR3 protein: CASSEAGQGHRETQYF
CDR3 DNA: TGTGCCAGCAGTGAAGCAGGACAGGGGCACCGAGAGACCCAGTACTTC

CDR3 length: 15
V gene: TRBV19
J gene: TRBJ1-5
clone size: .
D gene: .
CDR3 protein: CASSMQSAGSQPQHF
CDR3 DNA: TGTGCCAGTAGTATGCAATCGGCAGGGTCGCAGCCCCAGCATTTT

CDR3 length: 13
V gene: TRBV7-9
J gene: TRBJ1-2
clone size: few
D gene: .
CDR3 protein: CASSLGGESGYTF
CDR3 DNA: TGTGCCAGCAGCTTAGGTGGGGAGAGTGGCTACACCTTC

CDR3 length: 14
V gene: TRBV30
J gene: TRBJ1-2
clone size: few
D gene: TRBD1
CDR3 protein: CAWSRQGASYGYTF
CDR3 DNA: TGTGCCTGGAGTCGACAGGGGGCGTCCTATGGCTACACCTTC

CDR3 length: 12
V gene: TRBV5-8
J gene: TRBJ1-1
clone size: .
D gene: .
CDR3 protein: CASRTGYTEAFF
CDR3 DNA: TGTGCCAGCAGGACTGGGTACACTGAAGCTTTCTTT

CDR3 length: 15
V gene: TRBV27
J gene: TRBJ2-5
clone size: .
D gene: TRBD2
CDR3 protein: CASSLTGGSSGTQYF
CDR3 DNA: TGTGCCAGCAGTTTGACGGGGGGGAGCTCCGGGACCCAGTACTTC

CDR3 length: 13
V gene: TRBV30
J gene: TRBJ1-1
clone size: .
D gene: .
CDR3 protein: CAWSAGVNTEAFF
CDR3 DNA: TGTGCCTGGAGTGCAGGGGTGAACACTGAAGCTTTCTTT

CDR3 length: 16
V gene: TRBV7-9
J gene: TRBJ1-5
clone size: .
D gene: .
CDR3 protein: CASSLEEDSEFGPQHF
CDR3 DNA: TGTGCCAGCAGCTTAGAGGAGGACAGTGAGTTTGGGCCCCAGCATTTT

CDR3 length: 15
V gene: TRBV5-5
J gene: TRBJ2-1
clone size: few
D gene: .
CDR3 protein: CASGRSGVFYNEQFF
CDR3 DNA: TGTGCCAGCGGCCGGAGTGGAGTGTTCTACAATGAGCAGTTCTTC

CDR3 length: 14
V gene: TRBV28
J gene: TRBJ1-1
clone size: .
D gene: .
CDR3 protein: CASFPPGLNTEAFF
CDR3 DNA: TGTGCCAGCTTCCCCCCGGGGCTTAACACTGAAGCTTTCTTT

CDR3 length: 12
V gene: TRBV5-6
J gene: TRBJ1-1
clone size: few
D gene: .
CDR3 protein: CASSGQSTEAFF
CDR3 DNA: TGTGCCAGCAGCGGACAGAGCACTGAAGCTTTCTTT

CDR3 length: 14
V gene: TRBV11-1
J gene: TRBJ2-1
clone size: .
D gene: .
CDR3 protein: CASSSPGTYNEQFF
CDR3 DNA: TGTGCCAGCAGCTCACCGGGGACCTACAATGAGCAGTTCTTC

CDR3 length: 15
V gene: TRBV9
J gene: TRBJ2-1
clone size: once
D gene: TRBD2
CDR3 protein: CASSLGTSGGNEQFF
CDR3 DNA: TGTGCCAGCAGCCTCGGGACTAGCGGGGGCAATGAGCAGTTCTTC

CDR3 length: 15
V gene: TRBV5-4
J gene: TRBJ2-2
clone size: .
D gene: .
CDR3 protein: CASSPDRMFTGELFF
CDR3 DNA: TGTGCCAGCAGCCCCGACAGGATGTTCACCGGGGAGCTGTTTTTT

CDR3 length: 16
V gene: TRBV6-6
J gene: TRBJ1-1
clone size: .
D gene: TRBD1
CDR3 protein: CASRRSPDRGYTEAFF
CDR3 DNA: TGTGCCAGCAGACGCTCCCCGGACAGGGGATACACTGAAGCTTTCTTT

CDR3 length: 14
V gene: TRBV15
J gene: TRBJ1-1
clone size: .
D gene: TRBD1
CDR3 protein: CATIRGGKDTEAFF
CDR3 DNA: TGTGCCACCATCAGGGGGGGCAAGGACACTGAAGCTTTCTTT

CDR3 length: 14
V gene: TRBV7-2
J gene: TRBJ1-5
clone size: .
D gene: .
CDR3 protein: CASSLGGAQKPQHF
CDR3 DNA: TGTGCCAGCAGCTTGGGGGGCGCGCAAAAGCCCCAGCATTTT

CDR3 length: 13
V gene: TRBV29-1
J gene: TRBJ1-1
clone size: .
D gene: TRBD1
CDR3 protein: CSVEKQGTTEAFF
CDR3 DNA: TGCAGCGTTGAGAAACAGGGGACCACTGAAGCTTTCTTT

CDR3 length: 11
V gene: TRBV30
J gene: TRBJ2-7
clone size: once
D gene: .
CDR3 protein: CAWSRGYEQYF
CDR3 DNA: TGTGCCTGGAGCAGGGGCTACGAGCAGTACTTC